At least ten counts were recorded for the clone carrying this TCR beta chain. Antigen unknown. The data were taken from a study of breast tumors, draining lymph nodes, adjacent tissues. One entry per CDR3 protein, called by TCRdb with MiXCR from the multiplex PCR reads. The sample has around 150,000 distinct CDR3 sequences; around 20% are singletons. This CDR3 is built from 16 residues. Germline CDR1 reads MGHRA; CDR2 reads YSYEKL. V was clipped by 1 base and J by 6 bases; unmatched bases: 5. Samples came from axillary lymph nodes draining the breast cancer. Study-wide findings and caveats: Tumor repertoires ranked between lymph nodes and nontumor tissue in diversity, with V and J gene preferences. The data were judged consistent with most tumor T cells coming from lymph node and expanding in tumor.

The sample was axillary lymph node tissue. The gene calls are TRBV4-1 and TRBJ2-5, with 13 bases identical to TRBD2. The receptor comes from a female donor with breast cancer. Some clones in this sample may be carry-over from other donors' samples. CDR3 coding DNA: TGCGCCAGCAGCCAAGGGGGGACTAGCGGGAAACAGACCCAGTACTTC. It is translated as CASSQGGTSGKQTQYF.